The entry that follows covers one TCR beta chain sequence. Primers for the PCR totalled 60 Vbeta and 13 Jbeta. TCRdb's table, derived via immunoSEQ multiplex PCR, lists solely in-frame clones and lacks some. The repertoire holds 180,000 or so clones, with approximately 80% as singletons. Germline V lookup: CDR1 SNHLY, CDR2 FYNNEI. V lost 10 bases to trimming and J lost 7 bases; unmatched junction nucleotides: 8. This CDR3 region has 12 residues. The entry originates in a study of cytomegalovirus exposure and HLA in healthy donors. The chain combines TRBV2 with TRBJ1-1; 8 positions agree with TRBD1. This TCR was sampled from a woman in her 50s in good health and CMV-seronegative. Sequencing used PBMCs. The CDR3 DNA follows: TGTGCCAAATCAGCGACAGGGGATGAAGCTTTCTTT. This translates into CAKSATGDEAFF.